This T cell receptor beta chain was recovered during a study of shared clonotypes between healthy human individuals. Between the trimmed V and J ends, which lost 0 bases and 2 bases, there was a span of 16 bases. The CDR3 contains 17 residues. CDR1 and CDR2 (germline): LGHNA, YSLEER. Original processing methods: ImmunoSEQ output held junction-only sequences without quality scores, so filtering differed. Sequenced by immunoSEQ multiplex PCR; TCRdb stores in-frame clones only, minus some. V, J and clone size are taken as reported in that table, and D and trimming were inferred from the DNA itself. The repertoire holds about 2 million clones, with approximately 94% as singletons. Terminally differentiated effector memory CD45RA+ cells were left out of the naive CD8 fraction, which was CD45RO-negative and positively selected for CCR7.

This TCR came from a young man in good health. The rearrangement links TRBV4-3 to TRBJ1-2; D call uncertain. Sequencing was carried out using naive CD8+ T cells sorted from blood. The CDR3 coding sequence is TGCGCCAGCAGCCAAGAAAAATTTACGACGGGAAACTATGGCTACACCTTC. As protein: CASSQEKFTTGNYGYTF.